Below are 5 T cell receptor beta chains sequenced from a single sample in a study of blood T cell repertoires in COVID-19. The repertoire was sequenced with immunoSEQ multiplex PCR; TCRdb's copy has only in-frame clones and lacks some. The sample includes approximately 150,000 clones, about nine tenths of them seen just once. The sequenced sample was PBMCs or T cells enriched from blood (not recorded which). These receptors all stem from a man aged 55 to 70 who had recovered from COVID-19.

The V and J genes are TRBV30 and TRBJ1-5, with TRBD1 as a possible D gene (6 bases). Germline CDR1 GTSNPN, CDR2 SVGIG (reference sequence). The CDR3 has 15 amino acids. V gave up 0 bases and J gave up 8 bases, with 17 bases separating them. The CDR3 DNA follows: TGTGCCTGGAGTGTACGGGGGGGCCGGAGGGAGCCCCAGCATTTT. It specifies CAWSVRGGRREPQHF.

The chain couples TRBV6-5 to TRBJ2-2; TRBD1 might be the D (6 bases). The CDR3 totals 14 residues. Trimming left V 7 bases short and J 4 bases short, with 13 bases between. Looked up from germline, CDR1 is MNHEY and CDR2 is SVGAGI. CDR3 DNA sequence: TGTGCCAGCACGCCAGGGGATTTCACCGGGGAGCTGTTTTTT. Amino acid sequence: CASTPGDFTGELFF.

V and J are TRBV9 and TRBJ1-2; D is possibly TRBD1 (6 bases). Trimming pared 7 bases from V and 8 bases from J, leaving 15 bases between. The V gene's germline CDR1 is SGDLS and CDR2 YYNGEE. The CDR3 is made up of 12 amino acids. CDR3 sequence: CASELRGRGYTF. The CDR3, as DNA: TGTGCCAGCGAGTTGAGGGGGAGAGGCTACACCTTC. The complete variable domain, with remaining parts taken from reference TRBV9 and TRBJ1-2, reads DSGVTQTPKHLITATGQRVTLRCSPRSGDLSVYWYQQSLDQGLQFLIQYYNGEERAKGNILERFSAQQFPDLHSELNLSSLELGDSALYFCASELRGRGYTFGSGTRLTVV.

The chain uses TRBV5-1 and TRBJ2-5, with 10 bases that match TRBD1. The trim removed 0 bases at V and 1 base at J, leaving 0 bases unmatched. The CDR3 contains 15 residues. Per germline, CDR1 SGHRS and CDR2 YFSETQ. This CDR3 reads CASSLGDRGQETQYF. CDR3 coding DNA: TGCGCCAGCAGCTTGGGGGACAGGGGCCAAGAGACCCAGTACTTC.

This chain's CDR3 is CASSQGQGSSTDTQYF. DNA of the CDR3: TGCGCCAGCAGCCAGGGACAGGGATCGAGCACAGATACGCAGTATTTT. The rearrangement links TRBV4-1 to TRBJ2-3; 9 positions match TRBD1. Trimming took 3 bases from V and 0 from J; bases not matched to a gene: 4. This CDR3 comprises 16 residues. From germline, CDR1 is MGHRA and CDR2 YSYEKL.